This T cell receptor beta chain comes out of a study of vaccination and CD4 T cells after COVID-19. About the study: The convalescents comprised six males and four females, two of them Hispanic. Post-COVID specimens were obtained a median about 97 days after diagnosis (range 35 to 161). Stimulation of cells relied on overlapping spike peptides derived from SARS-CoV-2, HCoV-NL63, HCoV-OC43 and HCoV-229E.

Study-level findings and limits: Convalescent patients had 304 of 307 vaccine-specific clones showing spike mono-reactivity.

Deletions cut 6 bases from V and 3 bases from J, with 12 bases between. The CDR3 length is 13 residues. Germline assignment: CDR1 DFQATT and CDR2 SNEGSKA (reference sequence). An Oncomine TCR Beta short-read assay was used to sequence the DNA from cultured CD4+ T cells. MiXCR, run by TCRdb on the PCR reads, gives a single entry per CDR3 protein. Found here are approximately 16,000 distinct CDR3 sequences, 53% of them singletons; the top ten hold about 4.2%. Treatment given: approximately nine-day PBMC culture with coronavirus spike peptide pools or control peptides (ViraFEST assay). This clonotype was picked up a small number of times. Antigen specificity is unknown.

The chain links TRBV20-1 to TRBJ1-5; D ambiguous. This TCR was sampled from a human donor who had recovered from COVID-19. The specimen comprised CD4+ T cells from blood, cultured in vitro, sampled before SARS-CoV-2 vaccination. The CDR3 loop is CSALSSINQPQHF. CDR3 nucleotides: TGCAGTGCCCTGTCCTCAATCAATCAGCCCCAGCATTTT.